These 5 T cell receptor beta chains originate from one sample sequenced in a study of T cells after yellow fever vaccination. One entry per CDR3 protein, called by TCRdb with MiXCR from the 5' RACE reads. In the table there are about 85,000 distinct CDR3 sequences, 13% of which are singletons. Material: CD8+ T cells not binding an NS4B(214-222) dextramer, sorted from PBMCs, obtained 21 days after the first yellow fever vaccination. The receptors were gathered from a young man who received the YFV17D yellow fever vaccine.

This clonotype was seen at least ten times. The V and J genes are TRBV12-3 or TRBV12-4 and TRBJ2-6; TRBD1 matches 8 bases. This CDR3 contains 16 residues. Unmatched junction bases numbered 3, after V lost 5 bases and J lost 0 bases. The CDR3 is CASSTTGGSGANVLTF. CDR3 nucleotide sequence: TGTGCCAGCAGTACTACAGGGGGCTCTGGGGCCAACGTCCTGACTTTC.

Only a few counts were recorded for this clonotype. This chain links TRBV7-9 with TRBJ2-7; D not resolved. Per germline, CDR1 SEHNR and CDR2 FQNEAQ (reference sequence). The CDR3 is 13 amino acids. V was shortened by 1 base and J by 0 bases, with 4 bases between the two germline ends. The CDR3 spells CASSLESSYEQYV. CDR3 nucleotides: TGTGCCAGCAGCTTAGAGAGCTCCTACGAGCAGTACGTC.

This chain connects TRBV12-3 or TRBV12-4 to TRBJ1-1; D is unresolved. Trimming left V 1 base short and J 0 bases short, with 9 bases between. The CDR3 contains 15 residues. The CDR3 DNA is TGTGCCAGCAGTTTAGAGTATCTTATGAACACTGAAGCTTTCTTT. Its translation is CASSLEYLMNTEAFF.

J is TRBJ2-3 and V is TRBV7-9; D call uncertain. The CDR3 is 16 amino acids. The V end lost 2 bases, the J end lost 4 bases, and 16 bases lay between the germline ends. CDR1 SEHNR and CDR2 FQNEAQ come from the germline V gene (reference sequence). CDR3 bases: TGTGCCAGCAGCTTACCCCCCCGTTTGGAAGCAGATACGCAGTATTTT. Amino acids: CASSLPPRLEADTQYF. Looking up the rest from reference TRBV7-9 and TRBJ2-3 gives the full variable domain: DTGVSQNPRHKITKRGQNVTFRCDPISEHNRLYWYRQTLGQGPEFLTYFQNEAQLEKSRLLSDRFSAERPKGSFSTLEIQRTEQGDSAMYLCASSLPPRLEADTQYFGPGTRLTVL.

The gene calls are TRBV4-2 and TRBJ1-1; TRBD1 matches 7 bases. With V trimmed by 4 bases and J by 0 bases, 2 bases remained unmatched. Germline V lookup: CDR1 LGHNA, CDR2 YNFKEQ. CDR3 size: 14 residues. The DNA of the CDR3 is TGTGCCAGCAGCCCGGGACAGCTGAACACTGAAGCTTTCTTT. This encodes CASSPGQLNTEAFF.